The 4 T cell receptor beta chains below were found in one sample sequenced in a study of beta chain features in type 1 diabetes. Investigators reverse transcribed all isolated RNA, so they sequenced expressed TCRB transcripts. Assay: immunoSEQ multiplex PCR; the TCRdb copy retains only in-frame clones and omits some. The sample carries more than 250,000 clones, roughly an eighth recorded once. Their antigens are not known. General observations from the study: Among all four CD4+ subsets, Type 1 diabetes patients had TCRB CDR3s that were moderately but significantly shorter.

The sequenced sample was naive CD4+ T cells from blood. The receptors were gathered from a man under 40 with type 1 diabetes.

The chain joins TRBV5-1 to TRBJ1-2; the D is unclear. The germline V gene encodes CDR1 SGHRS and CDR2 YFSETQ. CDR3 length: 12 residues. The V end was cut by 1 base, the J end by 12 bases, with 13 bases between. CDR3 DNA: TGCGCCAGCAGCTTGCTCGAGGGTCAGAACACCTTC. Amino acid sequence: CASSLLEGQNTF.

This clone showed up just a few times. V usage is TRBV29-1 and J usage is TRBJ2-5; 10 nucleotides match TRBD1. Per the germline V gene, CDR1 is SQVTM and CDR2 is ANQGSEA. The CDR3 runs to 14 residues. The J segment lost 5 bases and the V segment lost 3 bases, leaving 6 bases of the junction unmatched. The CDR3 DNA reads TGCAGCGTTGATCGACAGGGGGCATTGGAGACCCAGTACTTC. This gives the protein CSVDRQGALETQYF.

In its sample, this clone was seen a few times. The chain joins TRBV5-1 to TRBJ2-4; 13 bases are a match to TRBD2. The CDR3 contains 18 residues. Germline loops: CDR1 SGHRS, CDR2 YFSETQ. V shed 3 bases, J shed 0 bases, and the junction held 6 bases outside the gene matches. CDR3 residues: CASSSRTSGSPAKNIQYF. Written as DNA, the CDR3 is TGCGCCAGCAGCTCCCGGACTAGCGGGAGTCCAGCCAAAAACATTCAGTACTTC.

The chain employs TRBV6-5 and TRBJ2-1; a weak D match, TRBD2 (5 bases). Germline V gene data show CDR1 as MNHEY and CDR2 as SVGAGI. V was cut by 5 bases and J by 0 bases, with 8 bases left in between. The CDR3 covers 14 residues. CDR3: CASSGAVSYNEQFF. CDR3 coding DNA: TGTGCCAGCAGTGGAGCGGTCTCCTACAATGAGCAGTTCTTC.